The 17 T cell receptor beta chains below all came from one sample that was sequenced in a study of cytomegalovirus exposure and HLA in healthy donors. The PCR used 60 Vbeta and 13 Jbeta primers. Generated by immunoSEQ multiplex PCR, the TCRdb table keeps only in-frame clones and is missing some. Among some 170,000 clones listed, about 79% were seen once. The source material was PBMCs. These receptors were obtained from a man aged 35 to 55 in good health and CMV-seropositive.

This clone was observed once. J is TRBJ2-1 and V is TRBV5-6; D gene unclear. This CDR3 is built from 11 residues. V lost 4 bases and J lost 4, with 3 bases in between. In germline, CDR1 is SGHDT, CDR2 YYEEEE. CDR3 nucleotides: TGTGCCAGCAGCCAGTACAATGAGCAGTTCTTC. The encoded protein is CASSQYNEQFF.

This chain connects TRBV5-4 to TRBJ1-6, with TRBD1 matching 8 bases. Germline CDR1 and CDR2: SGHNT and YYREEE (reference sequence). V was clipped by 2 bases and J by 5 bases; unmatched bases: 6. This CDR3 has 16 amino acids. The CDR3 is CASSFGTGLDNSPLHF. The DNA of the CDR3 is TGTGCCAGCAGCTTTGGGACAGGATTGGATAATTCACCCCTCCACTTT.

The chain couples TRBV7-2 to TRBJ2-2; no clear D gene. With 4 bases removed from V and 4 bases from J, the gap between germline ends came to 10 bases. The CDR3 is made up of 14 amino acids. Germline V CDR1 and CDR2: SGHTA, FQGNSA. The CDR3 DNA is TGTGCCAGCAGCTCCCTCCTAATCACCGGGGAGCTGTTTTTT. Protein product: CASSSLLITGELFF. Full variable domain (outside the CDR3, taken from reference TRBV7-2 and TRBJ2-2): GAGVSQSPSNKVTEKGKDVELRCDPISGHTALYWYRQSLGQGLEFLIYFQGNSAPDKSGLPSDRFSAERTGGSVSTLTIQRTQQEDSAVYLCASSSLLITGELFFGEGSRLTVL.

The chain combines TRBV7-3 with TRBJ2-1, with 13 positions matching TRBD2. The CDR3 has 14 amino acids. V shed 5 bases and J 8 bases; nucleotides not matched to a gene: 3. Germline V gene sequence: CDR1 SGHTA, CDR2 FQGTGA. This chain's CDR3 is CASSPTSGRHEQFF. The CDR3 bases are TGTGCCAGCAGCCCGACTAGCGGGAGGCATGAGCAGTTCTTC.

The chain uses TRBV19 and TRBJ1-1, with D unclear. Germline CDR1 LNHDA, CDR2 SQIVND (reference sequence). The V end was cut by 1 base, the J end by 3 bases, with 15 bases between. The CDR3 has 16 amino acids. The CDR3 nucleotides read TGTGCCAGTAGTATAGGGAGCGGGGTTGGGCACACTGAAGCTTTCTTT. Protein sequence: CASSIGSGVGHTEAFF.

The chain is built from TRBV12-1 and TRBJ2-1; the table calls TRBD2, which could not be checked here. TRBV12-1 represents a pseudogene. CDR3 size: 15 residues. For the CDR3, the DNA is TGTGCCAGCAGCTCCGGGACTAGCGGGAGCTGTGAGCAGTTCTTC. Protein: CASSSGTSGSCEQFF.

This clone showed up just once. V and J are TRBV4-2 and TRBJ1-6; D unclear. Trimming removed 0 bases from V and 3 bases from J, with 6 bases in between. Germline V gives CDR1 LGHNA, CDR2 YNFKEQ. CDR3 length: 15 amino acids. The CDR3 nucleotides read TGTGCCAGCAGCCAAGAACTCGACTATAATTCACCCCTCCACTTT. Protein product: CASSQELDYNSPLHF.

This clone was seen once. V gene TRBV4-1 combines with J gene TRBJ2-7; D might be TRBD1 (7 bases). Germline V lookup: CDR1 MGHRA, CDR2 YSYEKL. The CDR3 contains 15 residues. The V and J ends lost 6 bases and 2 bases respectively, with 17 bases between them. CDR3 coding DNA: TGCGCCAGCAGGCAGGGGGATGGGGGGCCCTACGAGCAGTACTTC. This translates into CASRQGDGGPYEQYF.

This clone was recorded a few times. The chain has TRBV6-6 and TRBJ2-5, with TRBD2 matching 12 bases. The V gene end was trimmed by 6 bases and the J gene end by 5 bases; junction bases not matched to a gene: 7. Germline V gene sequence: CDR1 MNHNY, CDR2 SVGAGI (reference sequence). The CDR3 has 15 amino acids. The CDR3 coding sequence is TGTGCCAGCAGAAATCGACTAGCGGGAGATGAGACCCAGTACTTC. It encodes CASRNRLAGDETQYF.

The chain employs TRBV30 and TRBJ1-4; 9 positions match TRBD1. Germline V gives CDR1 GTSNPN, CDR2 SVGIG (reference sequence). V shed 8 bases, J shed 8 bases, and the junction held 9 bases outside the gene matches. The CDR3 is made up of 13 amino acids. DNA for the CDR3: TGTGCCCAACGGACAGGGGTCGGCGAAAAACTGTTTTTT. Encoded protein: CAQRTGVGEKLFF.

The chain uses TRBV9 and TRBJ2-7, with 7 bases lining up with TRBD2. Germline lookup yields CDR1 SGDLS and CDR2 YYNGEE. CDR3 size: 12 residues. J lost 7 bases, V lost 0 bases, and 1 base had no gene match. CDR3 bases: TGTGCCAGCAGCGTAGCAGCGGGGGAGCAGTACTTC. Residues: CASSVAAGEQYF.

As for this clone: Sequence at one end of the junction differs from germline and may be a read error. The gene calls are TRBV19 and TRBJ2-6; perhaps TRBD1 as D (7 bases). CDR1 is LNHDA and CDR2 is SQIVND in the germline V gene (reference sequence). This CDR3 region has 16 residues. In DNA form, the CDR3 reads TGTGCCAGCGACCAGGGGGGACCCTCTGGGGCCAACGGCCTGACTTTC. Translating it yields CASDQGGPSGANGLTF.

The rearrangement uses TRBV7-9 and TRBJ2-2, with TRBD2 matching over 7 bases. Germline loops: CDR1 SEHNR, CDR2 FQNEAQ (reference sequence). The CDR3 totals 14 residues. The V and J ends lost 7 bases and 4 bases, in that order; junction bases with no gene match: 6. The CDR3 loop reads CASMAASGTGELFF. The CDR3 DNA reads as TGTGCCAGCATGGCGGCTAGCGGCACCGGGGAGCTGTTTTTT.

This chain's CDR3 is CASSLAGELSGELFF. DNA for the CDR3: TGCGCCAGCAGCCTGGCCGGGGAGTTGTCCGGGGAGCTGTTTTTT. The rearrangement joins TRBV5-1 to TRBJ2-2, with D perhaps matching TRBD2 (5 bases). There are 15 residues in the CDR3. CDR1 and CDR2 from the germline V gene are SGHRS and YFSETQ. V was trimmed by 4 bases and J by 6 bases, leaving 16 bases between them. Drawing the rest from reference TRBV5-1 and TRBJ2-2, the complete variable domain is KAGVTQTPRYLIKTRGQQVTLSCSPISGHRSVSWYQQTPGQGLQFLFEYFSETQRNKGNFPGRFSGRQFSNSRSEMNVSTLELGDSALYLCASSLAGELSGELFFGEGSRLTVL.

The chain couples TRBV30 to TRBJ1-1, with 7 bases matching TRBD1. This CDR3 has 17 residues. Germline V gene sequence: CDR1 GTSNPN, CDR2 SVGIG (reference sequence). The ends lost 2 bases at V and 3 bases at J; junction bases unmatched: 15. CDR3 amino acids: CAWSPPTGLLSDTEAFF. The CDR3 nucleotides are TGTGCCTGGAGTCCCCCGACAGGGCTCTTAAGCGACACTGAAGCTTTCTTT.

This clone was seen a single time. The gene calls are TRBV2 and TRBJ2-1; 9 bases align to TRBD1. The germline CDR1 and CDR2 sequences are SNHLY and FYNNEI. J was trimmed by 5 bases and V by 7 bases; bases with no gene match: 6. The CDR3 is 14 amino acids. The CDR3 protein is CASKGTGKNNEQFF. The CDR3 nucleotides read TGTGCCAGCAAGGGGACAGGGAAGAACAATGAGCAGTTCTTC.

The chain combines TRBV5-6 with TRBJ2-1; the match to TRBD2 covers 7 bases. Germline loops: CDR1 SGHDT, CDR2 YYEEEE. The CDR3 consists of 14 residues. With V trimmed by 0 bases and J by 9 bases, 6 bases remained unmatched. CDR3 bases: TGTGCCAGCAGCTTGGTGAGGGGACTAAGTGAGCAGTTCTTC. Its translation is CASSLVRGLSEQFF.